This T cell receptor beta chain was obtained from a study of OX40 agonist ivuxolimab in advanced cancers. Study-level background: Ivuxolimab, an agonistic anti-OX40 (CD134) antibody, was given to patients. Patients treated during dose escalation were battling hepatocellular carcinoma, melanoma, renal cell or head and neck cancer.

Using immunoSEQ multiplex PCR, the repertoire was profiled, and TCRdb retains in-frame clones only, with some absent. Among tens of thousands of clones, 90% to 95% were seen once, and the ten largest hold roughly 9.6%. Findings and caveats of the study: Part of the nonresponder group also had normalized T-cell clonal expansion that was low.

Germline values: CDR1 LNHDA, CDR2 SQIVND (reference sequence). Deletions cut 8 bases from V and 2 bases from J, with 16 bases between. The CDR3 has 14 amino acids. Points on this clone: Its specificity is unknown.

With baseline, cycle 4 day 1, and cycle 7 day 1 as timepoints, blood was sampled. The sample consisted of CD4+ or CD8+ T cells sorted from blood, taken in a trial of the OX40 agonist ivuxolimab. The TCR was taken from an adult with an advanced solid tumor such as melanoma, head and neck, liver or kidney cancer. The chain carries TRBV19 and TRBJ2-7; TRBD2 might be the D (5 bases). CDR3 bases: TGTGCCAGTTCTGAGGGCGGGTTACCCTACGAGCAGTACTTC. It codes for CASSEGGLPYEQYF.